Shown below are 25 T cell receptor beta chains from a single sample sequenced in a study of OX40 agonist ivuxolimab in advanced cancers. The table came from immunoSEQ multiplex PCR; TCRdb's copy has only in-frame clones and leaves some out. In the table there are 28,000 or so clones, 79% of which are singletons. The specimen comprised CD4+ or CD8+ T cells sorted from blood, sampled in a trial of the OX40 agonist ivuxolimab. These receptors all come from an adult with an advanced solid tumor such as melanoma, head and neck, liver or kidney cancer.

This clone was picked up a small number of times. J is TRBJ1-1 and V is TRBV7-7, with no clear D. The CDR3 has 13 residues. Trimming took off 1 base at V and 1 base at J, with 4 bases between the two ends. Germline CDR1 reads SSHAT; CDR2 reads FNYEAQ (reference sequence). CDR3: CASSLGQNTEAFF. DNA of the CDR3: TGTGCCAGCAGCTTAGGGCAGAACACTGAAGCTTTCTTT.

This clone is a singleton in its sample. This sequence joins TRBV28 and TRBJ1-5; D not certain. This CDR3 contains 14 residues. Germline V CDR1 and CDR2: MDHEN, SYDVKM. Trimming took 6 bases from V and 7 from J, leaving 16 bases between them. In nucleotides, the CDR3 is TGTGCCAGCAGCCTAGGAGAAGGGCGACAGCCCCAGCATTTT. It is translated as CASSLGEGRQPQHF.

As regards this clone: One end of the junction does not line up with germline, which may come from a read error. The chain has TRBV5-1 and TRBJ2-5; 7 bases are a match to TRBD1. The CDR3 is made up of 11 amino acids. CDR1 and CDR2 (germline): SGHRS, YFSETQ. CDR3 region: CASSLEGTADF. The CDR3 region has the DNA TGCGCCAGCAGCTTGGAGGGGACAGCTGACTTC.

This rearrangement joins TRBV7-9 to TRBJ1-5; unclear D gene. Germline V gene sequence: CDR1 SEHNR, CDR2 FQNEAQ (reference sequence). V shed 1 base and J shed 4 bases, with 5 bases lying between them. The CDR3 is 13 residues long. The CDR3 region is CASSLVGNQPQHF. CDR3 nucleotides: TGTGCCAGCAGCTTAGTGGGGAATCAGCCCCAGCATTTT.

This chain connects TRBV27 to TRBJ2-3, with a weak D call TRBD1 (6 bases). Germline CDR1 reads MNHEY; CDR2 reads SMNVEV (reference sequence). Trimming left V 4 bases short and J 2 bases short, with 10 bases between. The length of the CDR3 is 14 residues. The CDR3 nucleotides are TGTGCCAGCAGTTGGGGACACCTCACAGATACGCAGTATTTT. It is translated as CASSWGHLTDTQYF.

This chain links TRBV6-6 with TRBJ1-1; no firm D call. The CDR3 is made up of 12 amino acids. Trimming took off 2 bases at V and 4 bases at J, with 5 bases between the two ends. CDR1 is MNHNY and CDR2 is SVGAGI in the germline V gene (reference sequence). The CDR3 DNA is TGTGCCAGCAGTTACGGCGGCACTGAAGCTTTCTTT. Encoded protein: CASSYGGTEAFF.

This chain joins TRBV28 and TRBJ1-6, with a possible D match to TRBD1 (5 bases). The CDR3 consists of 14 residues. Trimming cost V 3 bases and J 8 bases, with 11 bases left between them. Germline V gene data show CDR1 as MDHEN and CDR2 as SYDVKM. The CDR3 here is CASSLVMGDSPLHF. CDR3 bases: TGTGCCAGCAGTTTGGTAATGGGGGATTCACCCCTCCACTTT.

The chain has TRBV27 and TRBJ1-2; D call uncertain. V gave up 6 bases and J gave up 6 bases, with 14 bases separating them. The CDR3 sequence is 13 residues long. CDR1 MNHEY and CDR2 SMNVEV come from the germline V gene (reference sequence). CDR3 coding DNA: TGTGCCAGCAGCCCAAGGTGGTTTAATGGCTACACCTTC. This encodes CASSPRWFNGYTF.

The V gene is TRBV28, the J gene TRBJ1-2, with 7 bases identical to TRBD1. The CDR3 is 15 residues long. The trim removed 1 base at V and 6 bases at J, leaving 8 bases unmatched. Germline CDR1 MDHEN, CDR2 SYDVKM. The DNA of the CDR3 is TGTGCCAGCAGTTTATCGAGGGGGCTCTTGAATGGCTACACCTTC. This codes for CASSLSRGLLNGYTF.

This clone was counted a few times. This chain joins TRBV2 and TRBJ1-6; D is possibly TRBD1 (5 bases). In germline, CDR1 is SNHLY, CDR2 FYNNEI. The V gene lost 3 bases and the J gene lost 11 bases, with 8 bases spanning the gap. This CDR3 is built from 12 residues. CDR3 in amino acids: CASSDPGPPLHF. In DNA form, the CDR3 reads TGTGCCAGCAGTGATCCGGGGCCACCCCTCCACTTT.

This rearrangement joins TRBV4-3 to TRBJ1-6, with unresolved D. The CDR3 is made up of 16 amino acids. CDR1 is LGHNA and CDR2 is YSLEER in the germline V gene. V gave up 0 bases and J gave up 14 bases, with 20 bases separating them. In nucleotides, the CDR3 is TGCGCCAGCAGCCAAGATCTTGTGGCCATTAGCGTGGCCCTCCACTTT. It is translated as CASSQDLVAISVALHF.

This clone was detected a few times. The rearrangement joins TRBV2 to TRBJ1-3; a possible D gene is TRBD1 (5 bases). V lost 8 bases to trimming and J lost 1 base, with 15 bases between them. Per germline, CDR1 SNHLY and CDR2 FYNNEI. This CDR3 spans 15 amino acids. The CDR3 region is CASFPLGTSGNTIYF. In DNA form, the CDR3 reads TGTGCCAGCTTCCCATTGGGGACGTCTGGAAACACCATATATTTT.

The chain combines TRBV9 with TRBJ1-1; D possibly corresponds to TRBD1 (5 bases). Germline CDR1 SGDLS, CDR2 YYNGEE. V was cut by 0 bases and J by 6 bases, with 18 bases left in between. This CDR3 comprises 16 residues. The CDR3 DNA reads TGTGCCAGCAGCGTAGGAGAGGGGAGGGTTCTGTCTGAAGCTTTCTTT. The encoded protein is CASSVGEGRVLSEAFF.

The chain has TRBV5-4 and TRBJ2-7, with TRBD2 matching over 7 bases. Germline values: CDR1 SGHNT, CDR2 YYREEE (reference sequence). The CDR3 is 15 amino acids. The V segment lost 4 bases and the J segment 5 bases; nucleotides outside the gene matches: 12. CDR3 region: CASSPFWGGEDEQYF. The CDR3 DNA sequence: TGTGCCAGCAGCCCCTTTTGGGGAGGGGAAGACGAGCAGTACTTC.

This chain links TRBV9 with TRBJ2-7, with a possible D match to TRBD1 (6 bases). This CDR3 comprises 15 residues. The germline gives CDR1 SGDLS, CDR2 YYNGEE. Trimming pared 4 bases from V and 1 base from J, leaving 15 bases between. In nucleotides, the CDR3 is TGTGCCAGCAGCCCCCGGACAGAATTATCCTACGAGCAGTACTTC. Protein product: CASSPRTELSYEQYF.

DNA of the CDR3: TGTGCCAGCAGCCTGGTGGGTCGAGAAAAATACTTC. Translation: CASSLVGREKYF. The chain employs TRBV5-5 and TRBJ2-7; D is ambiguous. Trimming took 4 bases from V and 13 from J, leaving 18 bases between them. Germline lookup yields CDR1 SGHKS and CDR2 YYEKEE (reference sequence). CDR3 size: 12 residues.

This clone was found a few times. The chain is built from TRBV6-6 and TRBJ1-2, with TRBD1 matching over 7 bases. After removal of 7 bases from V and 4 bases from J, the junction contained 9 bases not matched to a gene. This CDR3 is built from 14 residues. The germline V gene encodes CDR1 MNHNY and CDR2 SVGAGI (reference sequence). The CDR3 loop reads CASNTQGGGYGYTF. In DNA form, the CDR3 reads TGTGCCAGCAATACGCAGGGGGGAGGCTATGGCTACACCTTC.

J is TRBJ1-5 and V is TRBV2; 7 nucleotides match TRBD1. The germline gives CDR1 SNHLY, CDR2 FYNNEI. The J segment lost 2 bases and the V segment lost 8 bases, leaving 6 bases of the junction unmatched. The CDR3 is 14 residues long. CDR3 nucleotides: TGTGCCAGCTCGCAGGGGGGCGGCAATCAGCCCCAGCATTTT. The encoded protein is CASSQGGGNQPQHF.

The rearrangement links TRBV7-3 to TRBJ1-1; 8 bases agree with TRBD1. Looked up from germline, CDR1 is SGHTA and CDR2 is FQGTGA. V shed 2 bases and J 5 bases; nucleotides not matched to a gene: 1. CDR3 size: 13 residues. This CDR3 is CASSLYRGTEAFF. Here the CDR3 DNA reads TGTGCCAGCAGCTTATACAGGGGGACTGAAGCTTTCTTT.

A few counts support this clone. The chain combines TRBV25-1 with TRBJ2-1; 11 bases fit TRBD2. The CDR3 loop spans 15 amino acids. Unmatched junction bases numbered 4, after V lost 5 bases and J lost 4 bases. The germline CDR1 and CDR2 sequences are MGHDK and SYGVNS. DNA for the CDR3: TGTGCCAGCAGTTTTAGCGGGGGGGGATACAATGAGCAGTTCTTC. Its protein is CASSFSGGGYNEQFF.

This rearrangement joins TRBV29-1 to TRBJ2-7, with D tentatively TRBD1 or TRBD2 (5 bases each). Germline V gene sequence: CDR1 SQVTM, CDR2 ANQGSEA. The CDR3 runs 13 residues. The V end lost 2 bases, the J end lost 3 bases, and 11 bases lay between the germline ends. The CDR3: CSVEKGTGYEQYF. In DNA form, the CDR3 reads TGCAGCGTTGAAAAGGGGACGGGCTACGAGCAGTACTTC.

The J gene is TRBJ2-1, the V gene TRBV6-1; 7 bases fit TRBD2. This CDR3 spans 15 amino acids. Germline CDR1 reads MNHNS; CDR2 reads SASEGT. Germline trimming cut 7 bases from V and 4 bases from J; bases unmatched to any gene: 10. The CDR3 region is CASTQTSGAYNEQFF. For the CDR3, the DNA is TGTGCCAGCACCCAGACAAGCGGGGCGTACAATGAGCAGTTCTTC.

CDR3 protein: CASSVGFRELNTEAFF. The CDR3 DNA is TGTGCCAGCAGCGTAGGGTTTCGGGAATTGAACACTGAAGCTTTCTTT. The chain combines TRBV9 with TRBJ1-1; D is unclear. The CDR3 runs 16 residues. Trimming pared 0 bases from V and 0 bases from J, leaving 12 bases between. Per germline, CDR1 SGDLS and CDR2 YYNGEE.

The chain recombines TRBV9 with TRBJ1-2; D possibly corresponds to TRBD1 (6 bases). Trimming took 0 bases from V and 8 from J, leaving 11 bases between them. CDR3 length: 13 residues. CDR1 and CDR2 (germline): SGDLS, YYNGEE. The CDR3 region is CASSVGTVGGYTF. The CDR3 bases are TGTGCCAGCAGCGTAGGGACAGTCGGAGGCTACACCTTC.

The gene calls are TRBV6-6 and TRBJ1-1; a possible D gene is TRBD1 (5 bases). Germline V gives CDR1 MNHNY, CDR2 SVGAGI (reference sequence). There are 13 residues in the CDR3. Trimming removed 4 bases at V and 8 bases at J, with 14 bases between. The CDR3 nucleotides read TGTGCCAGCAGTTGGGGGACGGGAAAAGAAGCTTTCTTT. Translating it yields CASSWGTGKEAFF.